One sample yielded the 29 T cell receptor beta chains listed below, sequenced in a study of cytomegalovirus exposure and HLA in healthy donors. The PCR contained 60 Vbeta and 13 Jbeta primers. Sequencing was performed with immunoSEQ multiplex PCR; in TCRdb, only in-frame clones are kept and a portion is missing. The sample holds around 120,000 clones, 80% seen once. The sample comprised PBMCs. Source of these receptors: a woman in her thirties or forties in good health and CMV-seronegative.

For this clone: It is unclear where the CDR3 begins or ends on the DNA, so no DNA is shown, and the CDR3 is as TCRdb lists it. This sequence joins TRBV9 and TRBJ2-7; the table names TRBD1, a call not compared with the DNA. The CDR3 totals 23 residues, both ends included. Looked up from germline, CDR1 is SGDLS and CDR2 is YYNGEE. The CDR3 loop is CVCQQKERKERTRPTTAAYEQYF.

The chain links TRBV13 to TRBJ2-5; 8 nucleotides align to TRBD1. The CDR3 extends over 15 amino acids. Germline CDR1 is PRHDT and CDR2 is FYEKMQ (reference sequence). Trimming cost V 5 bases and J 5 bases; bases outside gene matches: 10. This chain's CDR3 is CASSTRGPRGETQYF. CDR3 nucleotides: TGTGCCAGCAGCACCAGGGGGCCTAGGGGGGAGACCCAGTACTTC.

The chain joins TRBV7-9 to TRBJ2-7; 8 bases match TRBD2. V gave up 1 base and J gave up 2 bases; unmatched junction bases: 7. Germline V gives CDR1 SEHNR, CDR2 FQNEAQ (reference sequence). The CDR3 totals 16 residues. The CDR3 spells CASSLGSGGSTYEQYF. CDR3 bases: TGTGCCAGCAGCTTAGGGTCGGGAGGGAGCACCTACGAGCAGTACTTC.

This chain links TRBV18 with TRBJ1-3; no clear D. Germline V gives CDR1 KGHSH, CDR2 LQKENI. The CDR3 totals 16 residues. Trimming stripped 3 bases from V and 2 bases from J, with 14 bases between. CDR3 DNA sequence: TGTGCCAGCTCACCCACACCCACGTCGACTGGAAACACCATATATTTT. This sequence encodes CASSPTPTSTGNTIYF.

The chain has TRBV29-1 and TRBJ2-1; weak D call: TRBD2 (5 bases). V lost 1 base and J 8 bases, leaving 12 bases between the germline ends. The CDR3 consists of 13 residues. Germline values: CDR1 SQVTM, CDR2 ANQGSEA. The CDR3 here is CSVEADLSDEQFF. CDR3 DNA: TGCAGCGTTGAAGCCGACCTTAGCGATGAGCAGTTCTTC.

This sequence joins TRBV4-2 and TRBJ2-2; 9 bases fit TRBD2. The germline V gene encodes CDR1 LGHNA and CDR2 YNFKEQ. V was clipped by 4 bases and J by 6 bases; unmatched bases: 12. The length of the CDR3 is 17 residues. CDR3 protein: CASSPSGGLRGAGELFF. For the CDR3, the DNA is TGTGCCAGCAGCCCGAGCGGGGGGCTTCGCGGCGCCGGGGAGCTGTTTTTT.

This rearrangement joins TRBV29-1 to TRBJ2-7; D is ambiguous. Trimming took off 2 bases at V and 6 bases at J, with 20 bases between the two ends. This CDR3 has 15 amino acids. Germline V CDR1 and CDR2: SQVTM, ANQGSEA. CDR3 region: CSVESTSKPPGEQYF. DNA for the CDR3: TGCAGCGTTGAAAGTACGTCCAAACCTCCGGGCGAGCAGTACTTC.

Comment on this clone: Other DNA sequences in the same sample also yield this CDR3. The J gene is TRBJ1-2, the V gene TRBV28; D possibly corresponds to TRBD1 (5 bases). CDR1 is MDHEN and CDR2 is SYDVKM in the germline V gene. V lost 3 bases, J lost 4 bases, and 9 bases lay in between. CDR3 length equals 13 residues. Written as DNA, the CDR3 is TGTGCCAGCAGTTTTACCGGGGGCTATGGCTACACCTTC. It yields the protein CASSFTGGYGYTF.

The V gene is TRBV29-1, the J gene TRBJ1-4, with 7 nucleotides matching TRBD1. This CDR3 region has 13 residues. CDR1 is SQVTM and CDR2 is ANQGSEA in the germline V gene. Germline trimming cut 7 bases from V and 3 bases from J; bases unmatched to any gene: 5. CDR3 DNA: TGCAGCGCTGGGACAGACCCTAATGAAAAACTGTTTTTT. Translation: CSAGTDPNEKLFF.

V usage is TRBV2 and J usage is TRBJ1-1; no reliable D call. Germline V CDR1 and CDR2: SNHLY, FYNNEI. Trimming took 2 bases from V and 3 from J, leaving 7 bases between them. This CDR3 has 13 amino acids. The CDR3: CASSESQDTEAFF. The CDR3 DNA is TGTGCCAGCAGTGAAAGTCAGGACACTGAAGCTTTCTTT.

J is TRBJ2-3 and V is TRBV9, with D perhaps matching TRBD2 (6 bases). CDR3 length equals 17 residues. Trimming stripped 3 bases from V and 0 bases from J, with 17 bases between. CDR1 is SGDLS and CDR2 is YYNGEE in the germline V gene. The CDR3 spells CASSDRVRGLSTDTQYF. The CDR3 coding sequence is TGTGCCAGCAGCGACCGGGTGCGGGGACTGAGCACAGATACGCAGTATTTT. Drawing the rest from reference TRBV9 and TRBJ2-3, the complete variable domain is DSGVTQTPKHLITATGQRVTLRCSPRSGDLSVYWYQQSLDQGLQFLIQYYNGEERAKGNILERFSAQQFPDLHSELNLSSLELGDSALYFCASSDRVRGLSTDTQYFGPGTRLTVL.

This chain uses TRBV5-1 with TRBJ2-6; D ambiguous. Germline-derived CDR1 and CDR2 are SGHRS and YFSETQ. The germline V and J ends were trimmed by 2 bases and 1 base, with 7 bases remaining between them. This CDR3 is 15 amino acids long. The DNA of the CDR3 is TGCGCCAGCAGCTTTGGAGATTCTGGGGCCAACGTCCTGACTTTC. It codes for CASSFGDSGANVLTF.

CDR3 nucleotide sequence: TGTGCCAGCAGCCCCCCCGGGGTAGCGGGGGGCACCTACGAGCAGTACTTC. Protein: CASSPPGVAGGTYEQYF. The V gene is TRBV5-4, the J gene TRBJ2-7, with 10 bases lining up with TRBD2. V shed 4 bases, J shed 2 bases, and the junction held 12 bases outside the gene matches. The CDR3 runs 17 residues. Germline CDR1 reads SGHNT; CDR2 reads YYREEE (reference sequence).

The chain joins TRBV19 to TRBJ1-6; TRBD1 is a possible D gene (6 bases). V lost 6 bases and J 0 bases, leaving 21 bases between the germline ends. The CDR3 has 19 amino acids. Germline V CDR1 and CDR2: LNHDA, SQIVND (reference sequence). The CDR3 coding sequence is TGTGCCAGTAGCGCAATGGGGGGGCTGTCGAGCTCCTATAATTCACCCCTCCACTTT. Its translation is CASSAMGGLSSSYNSPLHF.

This clone was counted between two and nine times. The J gene is TRBJ2-1, the V gene TRBV7-3; D perhaps matches TRBD2 (6 bases). V was cut by 5 bases and J by 9 bases, with 14 bases left in between. The CDR3 covers 13 residues. Germline V gene data show CDR1 as SGHTA and CDR2 as FQGTGA. CDR3 region: CASSPPASAEQFF. The CDR3 nucleotides are TGTGCCAGCAGCCCCCCTGCTAGCGCTGAGCAGTTCTTC.

Comment on this clone: Within the sample, other DNA sequences also encode this same CDR3. The chain recombines TRBV14 with TRBJ1-2; D gene ambiguous. Trimming cost V 1 base and J 7 bases, with 7 bases left between them. The CDR3 loop spans 12 amino acids. Looked up from germline, CDR1 is SGHDN and CDR2 is FVKESK. In nucleotides, the CDR3 is TGTGCCAGCAGCCAAGTCCGAGGTGGCTACACCTTC. Translated, it gives CASSQVRGGYTF.

The rearrangement uses TRBV7-3 and TRBJ1-2, with 9 bases that match TRBD1. J lost 2 bases, V lost 6 bases, and 13 bases had no gene match. Germline values: CDR1 SGHTA, CDR2 FQGTGA. This CDR3 is 17 amino acids long. CDR3 region: CASSSQGPGQGNYGYTF. The DNA for the CDR3 is TGTGCCAGCAGTTCTCAGGGACCGGGACAGGGCAACTATGGCTACACCTTC.

Ten or more counts support this clone. The V and J genes are TRBV4-3 and TRBJ1-1, with TRBD1 matching over 8 bases. V shed 2 bases and J 8 bases; nucleotides not matched to a gene: 4. The V gene's germline CDR1 is LGHNA and CDR2 YSLEER. There are 13 residues in the CDR3. The CDR3 nucleotides are TGCGCCAGCAGCCAAAAGGCAGGGGGCGAAGCTTTCTTT. As protein: CASSQKAGGEAFF.

This sequence joins TRBV4-1 and TRBJ2-2, with D perhaps matching TRBD2 (6 bases). V lost 0 bases and J lost 7, with 15 bases in between. Germline V gene lookup returns CDR1 MGHRA and CDR2 YSYEKL. CDR3 length: 16 residues. This CDR3 is CASSQEGGTPGGELFF. The CDR3 DNA sequence: TGCGCCAGCAGCCAAGAGGGAGGAACACCGGGCGGGGAGCTGTTTTTT.

The V and J genes are TRBV9 and TRBJ2-1, with TRBD1 matching over 7 bases. The CDR3 contains 15 residues. V lost 3 bases, J lost 4 bases, and 7 bases stayed unmatched. Germline-derived CDR1 and CDR2 are SGDLS and YYNGEE. Here the CDR3 DNA reads TGTGCCAGCAGCGAGAGAGGGGACAGATACAATGAGCAGTTCTTC. It specifies CASSERGDRYNEQFF.

The chain is built from TRBV4-3 and TRBJ2-1; no firm D call. CDR1 and CDR2 (germline): LGHNA, YSLEER. CDR3 size: 16 residues. Trimming pared 1 base from V and 7 bases from J, leaving 17 bases between. The CDR3 DNA reads as TGCGCCAGCAGCCAAGGACTCGACCCGAGAGGTAATGAGCAGTTCTTC. Protein: CASSQGLDPRGNEQFF.

This chain joins TRBV9 and TRBJ1-3; D remains ambiguous. The CDR3 has 13 residues. Germline values: CDR1 SGDLS, CDR2 YYNGEE. The V end was cut by 3 bases, the J end by 2 bases, with 6 bases between. CDR3 sequence reads: CASSAAPGNTIYF. The CDR3 bases are TGTGCCAGCAGCGCCGCGCCTGGAAACACCATATATTTT.

J is TRBJ1-1 and V is TRBV19; D may be TRBD1 (6 bases). With 1 base removed from V and 7 bases from J, the gap between germline ends came to 10 bases. Germline CDR1 reads LNHDA; CDR2 reads SQIVND (reference sequence). CDR3 length: 13 residues. In DNA form, the CDR3 reads TGTGCCAGTAGTATAGTACAGGGTCTTGAAGCTTTCTTT. Protein product: CASSIVQGLEAFF. Using reference TRBV19 and TRBJ1-1 for the parts outside the CDR3, the full variable domain is DGGITQSPKYLFRKEGQNVTLSCEQNLNHDAMYWYRQDPGQGLRLIYYSQIVNDFQKGDIAEGYSVSREKKESFPLTVTSAQKNPTAFYLCASSIVQGLEAFFGQGTRLTVV.

This clone came up once. The gene calls are TRBV4-1 and TRBJ2-1; no clear D. The CDR3 totals 16 residues. Germline V CDR1 and CDR2: MGHRA, YSYEKL. V was cut by 0 bases and J by 4 bases, with 13 bases left in between. The CDR3 coding sequence is TGCGCCAGCAGCCAAGAGAGTGTTGGAGATTACAATGAGCAGTTCTTC. Protein: CASSQESVGDYNEQFF.

The chain joins TRBV7-2 to TRBJ2-7; D unresolved. Germline V lookup: CDR1 SGHTA, CDR2 FQGNSA. The CDR3 covers 13 residues. Trimming pared 0 bases from V and 2 bases from J, leaving 5 bases between. CDR3 amino acids: CASSLAQTYEQYF. The CDR3, as DNA: TGTGCCAGCAGCTTAGCACAGACCTACGAGCAGTACTTC.

The chain carries TRBV4-1 and TRBJ2-5, with TRBD2 matching over 7 bases. The J segment lost 0 bases and the V segment lost 3 bases, leaving 7 bases of the junction unmatched. This CDR3 has 16 residues. CDR1 and CDR2 (germline): MGHRA, YSYEKL. CDR3 in amino acids: CASSQPSGQYQETQYF. The CDR3 DNA reads as TGCGCCAGCAGCCAGCCTAGCGGCCAGTACCAAGAGACCCAGTACTTC.

The chain links TRBV2 to TRBJ1-1; 7 bases line up with TRBD1. The CDR3 loop spans 14 amino acids. The germline V gene has CDR1 SNHLY and CDR2 FYNNEI. V lost 6 bases and J lost 2; bases outside the gene matches: 6. The CDR3 loop is CASSRGGLNTEAFF. CDR3 sequence (DNA): TGTGCCAGCAGCCGAGGGGGCCTAAACACTGAAGCTTTCTTT.

The chain's CDR3 is CSVDGGTGSPLHF. CDR3 in DNA: TGCAGCGTTGACGGCGGGACAGGGTCACCCCTCCACTTT. The chain combines TRBV29-1 with TRBJ1-6; TRBD1 matches at 9 bases. V lost 3 bases and J lost 10; bases outside the gene matches: 4. CDR3 length equals 13 residues. Germline assignment: CDR1 SQVTM and CDR2 ANQGSEA.

This clone was observed a handful of times. The V gene is TRBV5-1, the J gene TRBJ2-7; 8 bases align to TRBD1. CDR3 length equals 13 residues. Looked up from germline, CDR1 is SGHRS and CDR2 is YFSETQ. J gave up 7 bases and V 0 bases, and 3 bases lay outside the gene matches. CDR3 region: CASSLATGDEQYF. CDR3 DNA: TGCGCCAGCAGCTTGGCGACAGGGGATGAGCAGTACTTC.